Sequencing of this T cell receptor beta chain was carried out in a study of T cell responses to AZD1222 COVID-19 vaccine. Study outcomes and limitations: Increased Spike-specific TCR breadth and depth were observed after two AZD1222 doses. CD4 TCRs associated with vaccination spanned spike, dominating at 160-218 and 743-854.

The protocol was immunoSEQ multiplex PCR, while the TCRdb copy is restricted to in-frame clones and leaves out a portion. The sample shows approximately 180,000 clones, roughly 87% of them seen only once. The table lists this clone with a few counts. What it binds is not known. The germline V gene encodes CDR1 LNHDA and CDR2 SQIVND (reference sequence). V was clipped by 7 bases and J by 1 base, with 4 bases between them. The CDR3 totals 11 residues. The specimen was peripheral blood, collected on day 0 of AZD1222 vaccination. This receptor was identified in an adult in good health. The V gene is TRBV19, the J gene TRBJ1-1; no reliable D call. CDR3 sequence (DNA): TGTGCCAGTAACAGGAACACTGAAGCTTTCTTT. It codes for CASNRNTEAFF.